The 14 T cell receptor beta chains below were found in one sample sequenced in a study of blood T cell repertoires in COVID-19 (TCRdb year 2020). The library was made by the immunoSEQ multiplex PCR assay. In TCRdb, the immuneACCESS table is reduced to in-frame sequences with V and J assigned. These tables do not hold every clone; where another copy was compared, an unresolved V gene accounts for under half, and the others remain unexplained. The sample table contains 150,000 to 250,000 clones; only one count was recorded for approximately 90% of them. The ten largest clonotypes hold approximately 2.2% of the sample. Material for sequencing was PBMCs or T cells enriched from blood (not recorded which). Every receptor here comes from a woman aged 25 to 45 who had recovered from COVID-19.

The chain employs TRBV4-1 and TRBJ2-5, with 8 bases that match TRBD2. The CDR3 has 15 residues. The V gene end was trimmed by 1 base and the J gene end by 4 bases; junction bases not matched to a gene: 5. Germline values: CDR1 MGHRA, CDR2 YSYEKL. In DNA, the CDR3 is TGCGCCAGCAGCCAAGGGGACGGGGGGGCAGAGACCCAGTACTTC. It encodes CASSQGDGGAETQYF.

The rearrangement links TRBV5-6 to TRBJ1-6; D remains unclear. This CDR3 is built from 14 residues. The germline V and J ends were trimmed by 1 base and 4 bases, with 6 bases remaining between them. Looked up from germline, CDR1 is SGHDT and CDR2 is YYEEEE. The CDR3 reads CASSLPGYNSPLHF. DNA for the CDR3: TGTGCCAGCAGCTTGCCAGGTTATAATTCACCCCTCCACTTT.

This clone was counted a few times. The CDR3: CASTLPGTEAFF. The CDR3 coding sequence is TGTGCCAGTACCTTACCCGGGACTGAAGCTTTCTTT. The gene calls are TRBV19 and TRBJ1-1; D is unresolved. Germline V CDR1 and CDR2: LNHDA, SQIVND (reference sequence). The V end was cut by 7 bases, the J end by 5 bases, with 11 bases between. The length of the CDR3 is 12 residues.

The chain combines TRBV11-2 with TRBJ2-7; 8 positions match TRBD2. Germline V lookup: CDR1 SGHAT, CDR2 FQNNGV. Unmatched junction bases numbered 6, after V lost 8 bases and J lost 3 bases. The CDR3 is 13 residues long. CDR3 nucleotide sequence: TGTGCCAGCTCGGGGACTAGTATCTACGAGCAGTACTTC. This sequence encodes CASSGTSIYEQYF.

The rearrangement links TRBV6-1 to TRBJ2-2; no reliable D call. This CDR3 comprises 14 residues. In germline, CDR1 is MNHNS, CDR2 SASEGT. Trimming removed 1 base at V and 1 base at J, with 4 bases between. CDR3 DNA sequence: TGTGCCAGCAGTGAAGGCAGGAACACCGGGGAGCTGTTTTTT. It specifies CASSEGRNTGELFF.

The genes are TRBV7-6 and TRBJ2-2; possibly TRBD1 for D (6 bases). This CDR3 spans 16 amino acids. V lost 7 bases and J 1 base, leaving 16 bases between the germline ends. The germline gives CDR1 SGHVS, CDR2 FNYEAQ. DNA of the CDR3: TGTGCCAGCATCCCAACAACAGGGCAGAACACCGGGGAGCTGTTTTTT. Amino acid sequence: CASIPTTGQNTGELFF. The whole variable domain, remainder taken from reference TRBV7-6 and TRBJ2-2, is GAGVSQSPRYKVTKRGQDVALRCDPISGHVSLYWYRQALGQGPEFLTYFNYEAQQDKSGLPNDRFSAERPEGSISTLTIQRTEQRDSAMYRCASIPTTGQNTGELFFGEGSRLTVL.

This chain connects TRBV4-1 to TRBJ1-2; the D is unclear. This CDR3 has 13 residues. V dropped 1 base and J dropped 8 bases, with 11 bases sitting between them. The germline V gene has CDR1 MGHRA and CDR2 YSYEKL. CDR3 in amino acids: CASSQASGEGYTF. In DNA, the CDR3 is TGCGCCAGCAGCCAAGCATCCGGGGAAGGCTACACCTTC.

The genes are TRBV7-2 and TRBJ1-1; D is perhaps TRBD1 (6 bases). V was clipped by 2 bases and J by 4 bases, with 11 bases between them. The CDR3 runs 14 residues. Looked up from germline, CDR1 is SGHTA and CDR2 is FQGNSA. The CDR3 sequence: CASSLRGAGTEAFF. CDR3 bases: TGTGCCAGCAGCTTACGGGGGGCAGGCACTGAAGCTTTCTTT.

The gene calls are TRBV12-5 and TRBJ1-1, with D possibly matching TRBD1 (6 bases). The CDR3 sequence is 13 residues long. Trimming stripped 2 bases from V and 4 bases from J, with 8 bases between. Germline V gives CDR1 LGHNT, CDR2 FRNRAP. The CDR3 coding sequence is TGTGCTAGTGGTTTGACAGGGTTCACTGAAGCTTTCTTT. Translation gives CASGLTGFTEAFF.

The V call is TRBV7-8, the J call TRBJ2-4; TRBD1 is a possible D gene (6 bases). CDR1 is SGHVS and CDR2 is FQNEAQ in the germline V gene. V lost 3 bases and J 6 bases, leaving 12 bases between the germline ends. CDR3 length: 14 residues. CDR3 DNA: TGTGCCAGCAGCTTTGGGGGCGAAGGAAACATTCAGTACTTC. This translates into CASSFGGEGNIQYF.

This chain links TRBV19 with TRBJ2-7; perhaps TRBD2 as D (7 bases). This CDR3 spans 15 amino acids. The germline V gene encodes CDR1 LNHDA and CDR2 SQIVND (reference sequence). Deletions cut 0 bases from V and 4 bases from J, with 13 bases between. CDR3 nucleotides: TGTGCCAGTAGTATAGAGGCGGGGGCCGGGTACGAGCAGTACTTC. It encodes CASSIEAGAGYEQYF.

The V and J genes are TRBV6-2 or TRBV6-3 and TRBJ1-2; D possibly corresponds to TRBD1 (6 bases). Germline loops: CDR1 MNHEY, CDR2 SVGEGT. The germline V and J ends were trimmed by 6 bases and 8 bases, with 16 bases remaining between them. The CDR3 has 13 residues. DNA for the CDR3: TGTGCCAGCAGCCACCCACAGGGCAACGGCTACACCTTC. Translation: CASSHPQGNGYTF.

The chain uses TRBV5-5 and TRBJ1-2; perhaps TRBD1 as D (5 bases). This CDR3 contains 15 residues. Between the trimmed V and J ends, which lost 3 bases and 0 bases, there was a span of 12 bases. CDR1 is SGHKS, CDR2 YYEKEE, per germline (reference sequence). The CDR3 loop reads CASSSTGLANYGYTF. As DNA, the CDR3 is TGTGCCAGCAGCTCTACAGGACTAGCTAACTATGGCTACACCTTC.

V and J are TRBV9 and TRBJ1-5; unclear D gene. Germline CDR1 SGDLS, CDR2 YYNGEE. This CDR3 contains 15 residues. Deletions cut 3 bases from V and 4 bases from J, with 14 bases between. CDR3 amino acids: CASSEAGSLNQPQHF. For the CDR3, the DNA is TGTGCCAGCAGCGAGGCCGGGAGCCTGAATCAGCCCCAGCATTTT.